This T cell receptor (beta chain) is from a study of blood T cell repertoires in COVID-19. Trimming left V 4 bases short and J 5 bases short, with 12 bases between. Germline CDR1 is LGHDT and CDR2 is YNNKEL (reference sequence). The CDR3 consists of 13 residues. Only in-frame clones appear in the TCRdb table, and some are missing; sequencing was by immunoSEQ multiplex PCR. The table shows 200,000 to 300,000 clones, with approximately 85% occurring only once. The chain recombines TRBV3-1 (or the pseudogene TRBV3-2) with TRBJ2-7; tentative D call: TRBD2 (5 bases). The sample taken for sequencing was peripheral blood. This sequence was found in a man aged 45-60 years with COVID-19, enrolled during active disease. The CDR3 sequence: CASSRPTKNEQYF. Here the CDR3 DNA reads TGTGCCAGCAGCCGACCGACTAAAAACGAGCAGTACTTC.